This TCR beta chain was sequenced during a study of T cells after yellow fever vaccination. Study-wide results and limits: The secondary response showed a weaker magnitude and a faster peak, day 5 versus 15. A limited proportion of clonotypes was detected within both the CD4 and CD8 compartments.

This clonotype has a handful of counts. The antigen remains unidentified. TCRdb processed the 5' RACE reads anew with MiXCR; each CDR3 protein has one entry. The sample carries 150,000 to 200,000 distinct CDR3 sequences, approximately 6% recorded once. The germline V gene has CDR1 LNHNV and CDR2 YYDKDF (reference sequence). Trimming pared 5 bases from V and 3 bases from J, leaving 11 bases between. CDR3 length: 15 amino acids. This TCR derives from a young man who received the YFV17D yellow fever vaccine. The V gene is TRBV15, the J gene TRBJ1-6; tentative D call: TRBD1 (5 bases). The starting material was CD4+ T cells sorted from PBMCs, obtained on the day of the first yellow fever vaccination. The CDR3 coding sequence is TGTGCCACCAGCGAGGGACCAGTCTATAATTCACCCCTCCACTTT. The encoded protein is CATSEGPVYNSPLHF.